Shown below are 9 T cell receptor beta chains from a single sample sequenced in a study of blood T cell repertoires in COVID-19. This table comes from immunoSEQ multiplex PCR, and its TCRdb copy is limited to in-frame clones, with some not included. The table includes roughly 250,000 clones, approximately 91% detected once. The sample taken for sequencing was PBMCs or T cells enriched from blood (not recorded which). These receptor sequences come from a human donor in a cohort exposed to, infected with or recovered from COVID-19 (not recorded which). The donor label of this sample is uncertain.

This chain joins TRBV7-3 and TRBJ2-1; D might be TRBD2 (6 bases). Trimming pared 5 bases from V and 10 bases from J, leaving 12 bases between. Germline CDR1 reads SGHTA; CDR2 reads FQGTGA. This CDR3 has 12 amino acids. The CDR3 is CASSPTRGEQFF. The DNA for the CDR3 is TGTGCCAGCAGCCCTACTCGGGGGGAGCAGTTCTTC.

V is TRBV11-2 and J is TRBJ2-7; TRBD1 matches at 7 bases. Germline CDR1 is SGHAT and CDR2 is FQNNGV. This CDR3 comprises 16 residues. J lost 1 base, V lost 5 bases, and 11 bases had no gene match. In nucleotides, the CDR3 is TGTGCCAGCAGCACTCACCGGGACAGAATGTCCTACGAGCAGTACTTC. This sequence encodes CASSTHRDRMSYEQYF.

This chain connects TRBV7-3 to TRBJ2-1; the D gene is possibly TRBD2 (6 bases). Between the trimmed V and J ends, which lost 4 bases and 1 base, there was a span of 11 bases. CDR1 and CDR2 from the germline V gene are SGHTA and FQGTGA. This CDR3 spans 15 amino acids. CDR3 in amino acids: CASSSPGRSYNEQFF. The CDR3 DNA follows: TGTGCCAGCAGCTCCCCCGGGAGATCCTACAATGAGCAGTTCTTC.

The J gene is TRBJ2-2, the V gene TRBV5-1; TRBD2 is a possible D gene (5 bases). The germline V gene has CDR1 SGHRS and CDR2 YFSETQ. V was pared by 2 bases and J by 5 bases, with 7 bases between. The CDR3 spans 13 residues. CDR3 sequence: CASSLTGTGELFF. The CDR3, as DNA: TGCGCCAGCAGCTTAACGGGGACCGGGGAGCTGTTTTTT.

The V gene is TRBV7-9, the J gene TRBJ2-3; a weak D match, TRBD1 (6 bases). CDR3 length equals 15 residues. From germline, CDR1 is SEHNR and CDR2 FQNEAQ (reference sequence). The V end lost 3 bases, the J end lost 2 bases, and 12 bases lay between the germline ends. CDR3 in amino acids: CASSLQAGVTDTQYF. CDR3 bases: TGTGCCAGCAGCTTGCAGGCAGGGGTCACAGATACGCAGTATTTT.

The chain uses TRBV27 and TRBJ2-1; D is possibly TRBD1 (6 bases). V lost 7 bases to trimming and J lost 2 bases, with 15 bases between them. Germline V gives CDR1 MNHEY, CDR2 SMNVEV (reference sequence). The CDR3 has 15 residues. This CDR3 reads CASNTPGHPYNEQFF. The CDR3 bases are TGTGCCAGCAACACCCCGGGACACCCCTACAATGAGCAGTTCTTC.

The chain uses TRBV10-3 and TRBJ1-1, with D possibly being TRBD1 (6 bases). The CDR3 totals 14 residues. Trimming took off 2 bases at V and 3 bases at J, with 10 bases between the two ends. Per germline, CDR1 ENHRY and CDR2 SYGVKD. CDR3 loop: CAISELGGDTEAFF. DNA of the CDR3: TGTGCCATCAGTGAGCTAGGGGGAGACACTGAAGCTTTCTTT.

This chain joins TRBV7-6 and TRBJ2-5, with D unresolved. Trimming stripped 5 bases from V and 6 bases from J, with 10 bases between. The CDR3 is made up of 12 amino acids. CDR1 is SGHVS and CDR2 is FNYEAQ in the germline V gene. CDR3 in DNA: TGTGCCAGCAGCCCCGGTGAGCAGACCCAGTACTTC. This gives the protein CASSPGEQTQYF. Full variable domain (outside the CDR3, taken from reference TRBV7-6 and TRBJ2-5): GAGVSQSPRYKVTKRGQDVALRCDPISGHVSLYWYRQALGQGPEFLTYFNYEAQQDKSGLPNDRFSAERPEGSISTLTIQRTEQRDSAMYRCASSPGEQTQYFGPGTRLLVL.

The CDR3: CASRGIPGLADPDTQYF. CDR3 nucleotide sequence: TGTGCCAGCAGGGGAATCCCCGGACTCGCGGACCCAGATACGCAGTATTTT. The chain combines TRBV27 with TRBJ2-3; possibly TRBD2 for D (5 bases). The CDR3 is 17 residues long. The ends were cut back, 6 bases at V and 4 bases at J, with 23 bases in the middle. Looked up from germline, CDR1 is MNHEY and CDR2 is SMNVEV (reference sequence).